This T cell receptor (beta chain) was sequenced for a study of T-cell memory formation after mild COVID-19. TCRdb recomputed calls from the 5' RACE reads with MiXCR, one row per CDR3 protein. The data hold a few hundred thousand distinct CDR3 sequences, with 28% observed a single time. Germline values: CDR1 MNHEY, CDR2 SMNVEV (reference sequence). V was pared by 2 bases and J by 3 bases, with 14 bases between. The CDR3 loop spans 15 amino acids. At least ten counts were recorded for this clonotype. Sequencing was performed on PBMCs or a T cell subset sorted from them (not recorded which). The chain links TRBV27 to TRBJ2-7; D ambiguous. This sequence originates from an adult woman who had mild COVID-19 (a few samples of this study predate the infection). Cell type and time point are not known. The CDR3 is CASSLTGRKIYEQYF. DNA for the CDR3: TGTGCCAGCAGTTTAACCGGACGAAAGATCTACGAGCAGTACTTC.